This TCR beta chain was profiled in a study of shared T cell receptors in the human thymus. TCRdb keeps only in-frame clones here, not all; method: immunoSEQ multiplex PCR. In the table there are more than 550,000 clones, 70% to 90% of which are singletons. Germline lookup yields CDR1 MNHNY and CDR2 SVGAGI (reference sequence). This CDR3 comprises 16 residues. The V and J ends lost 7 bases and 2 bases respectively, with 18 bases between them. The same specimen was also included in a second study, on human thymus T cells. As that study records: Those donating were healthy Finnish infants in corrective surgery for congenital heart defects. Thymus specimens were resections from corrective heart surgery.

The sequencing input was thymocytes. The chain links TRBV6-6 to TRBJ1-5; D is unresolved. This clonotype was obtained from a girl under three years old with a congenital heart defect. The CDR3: CASMCPTGFCNQPQHF. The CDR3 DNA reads TGTGCCAGCATGTGCCCGACTGGGTTTTGCAATCAGCCCCAGCATTTT.